These 27 T cell receptor beta chains share one sample of origin, sequenced in a study of lymphopenia after photon versus proton radiotherapy. Sequencing was performed with immunoSEQ multiplex PCR; in TCRdb, only in-frame clones are kept and a portion is missing. The profile shows around 59,000 clones, about 88% of them singletons. This specimen consisted of peripheral blood, obtained from a patient treated with proton-based radiotherapy. Receptor source: a man aged 55 to 70 with pancreatic cancer.

V usage is TRBV29-1 and J usage is TRBJ2-2, with TRBD2 matching over 10 bases. Germline values: CDR1 SQVTM, CDR2 ANQGSEA. The length of the CDR3 is 17 residues. V dropped 1 base and J dropped 7; count of bases not matched to a gene: 12. The CDR3 DNA sequence: TGCAGCGTTGAAGTGTCTAGCGGGAGCATCGGCGGCGGGGAGCTGTTTTTT. Translation: CSVEVSSGSIGGGELFF.

The chain joins TRBV11-1 to TRBJ2-7; 10 nucleotides match TRBD1. CDR1 is SGHAT and CDR2 is FQDESV in the germline V gene (reference sequence). After removal of 6 bases from V and 4 bases from J, the junction contained 9 bases not matched to a gene. This CDR3 is 15 amino acids long. In DNA form, the CDR3 reads TGTGCCAGCAGTCAAACCGGGACAGGGGTATACGAGCAGTACTTC. Translation gives CASSQTGTGVYEQYF.

V is TRBV19 and J is TRBJ2-1; possible D gene TRBD1, 5 bases. Germline CDR1 is LNHDA and CDR2 is SQIVND (reference sequence). The ends were cut back, 4 bases at V and 7 bases at J, with 20 bases in the middle. The CDR3 runs 16 residues. CDR3 loop: CASSTQGIGFANEQFF. CDR3 nucleotide sequence: TGTGCCAGTAGTACCCAGGGTATCGGCTTCGCAAATGAGCAGTTCTTC.

This chain connects TRBV30 to TRBJ2-5, with a possible D match to TRBD2 (6 bases). Trimming cost V 7 bases and J 1 base, with 16 bases left between them. Germline loops: CDR1 GTSNPN, CDR2 SVGIG (reference sequence). The CDR3 runs to 14 residues. The CDR3 loop reads CAYTTAGFQETQYF. The CDR3, as DNA: TGTGCCTACACTACGGCGGGGTTCCAAGAGACCCAGTACTTC.

The rearrangement joins TRBV9 to TRBJ1-3; possibly TRBD1 for D (6 bases). Per germline, CDR1 SGDLS and CDR2 YYNGEE. The V and J ends lost 2 bases and 3 bases respectively, with 12 bases between them. CDR3 length equals 15 residues. The CDR3, as DNA: TGTGCCAGCAGCGTCAGAGGGGGAGGTGGAAACACCATATATTTT. This codes for CASSVRGGGGNTIYF. Full variable domain (remainder filled in from reference TRBV9 and TRBJ1-3): DSGVTQTPKHLITATGQRVTLRCSPRSGDLSVYWYQQSLDQGLQFLIQYYNGEERAKGNILERFSAQQFPDLHSELNLSSLELGDSALYFCASSVRGGGGNTIYFGEGSWLTVV.

The rearrangement joins TRBV7-2 to TRBJ2-7; 10 bases are shared with TRBD2. This CDR3 spans 14 amino acids. CDR1 is SGHTA, CDR2 FQGNSA, per germline. Losses at the gene ends were 6 bases for V and 3 bases for J; bases not matched to a gene: 5. DNA of the CDR3: TGTGCCAGCAGAGCTAGCGGGAGAGGCTACGAGCAGTACTTC. Translation: CASRASGRGYEQYF.

V and J are TRBV11-2 and TRBJ2-7, with unresolved D. With 1 base removed from V and 6 bases from J, the gap between germline ends came to 7 bases. The germline V gene has CDR1 SGHAT and CDR2 FQNNGV. The CDR3 length is 12 residues. CDR3 nucleotide sequence: TGTGCCAGCAGCTTAGGGCCTCGCGAGCAGTACTTC. Its protein is CASSLGPREQYF.

The V call is TRBV5-4, the J call TRBJ2-3, with a possible D match to TRBD2 (5 bases). The CDR3 has 14 residues. CDR1 is SGHNT and CDR2 is YYREEE in the germline V gene (reference sequence). Trimming took off 0 bases at V and 8 bases at J, with 13 bases between the two ends. The CDR3 loop is CASSLGETLGTQYF. CDR3 DNA sequence: TGTGCCAGCAGCTTGGGGGAGACGCTCGGTACGCAGTATTTT. The full variable domain, with the rest looked up from reference TRBV5-4 and TRBJ2-3, is ETGVTQSPTHLIKTRGQQVTLRCSSQSGHNTVSWYQQALGQGPQFIFQYYREEENGRGNFPPRFSGLQFPNYSSELNVNALELDDSALYLCASSLGETLGTQYFGPGTRLTVL.

The rearrangement links TRBV7-2 to TRBJ1-1, with a weak D call TRBD1 (5 bases). Germline V lookup: CDR1 SGHTA, CDR2 FQGNSA. CDR3 size: 15 residues. Deletions cut 2 bases from V and 0 bases from J, with 10 bases between. The CDR3 protein is CASSLQGPLNTEAFF. CDR3 bases: TGTGCCAGCAGCTTACAGGGACCTTTGAACACTGAAGCTTTCTTT.

CDR3 loop: CASSPSRGDHNEQFF. The CDR3 nucleotides are TGTGCCAGCAGCCCCTCCAGGGGGGATCACAATGAGCAGTTCTTC. The rearrangement joins TRBV7-3 to TRBJ2-1; D possibly corresponds to TRBD1 (7 bases). The germline gives CDR1 SGHTA, CDR2 FQGTGA. This CDR3 is 15 amino acids long. The V end lost 5 bases, the J end lost 5 bases, and 16 bases lay between the germline ends.

The rearrangement links TRBV4-1 to TRBJ1-2, with D unclear. V lost 0 bases and J lost 4, with 12 bases in between. The germline gives CDR1 MGHRA, CDR2 YSYEKL. This CDR3 comprises 15 residues. The CDR3 DNA follows: TGCGCCAGCAGCCAAGATACGGGGAACTCCTATGGCTACACCTTC. This encodes CASSQDTGNSYGYTF.

In its sample, this clone was seen a few times. DNA for the CDR3: TGTGCCAGCAGCGTAGAGGGCACCGGGGAGCTGTTTTTT. This translates into CASSVEGTGELFF. The chain is built from TRBV9 and TRBJ2-2; no firm D call. Trimming removed 0 bases at V and 4 bases at J, with 4 bases between. This CDR3 spans 13 amino acids. The V gene's germline CDR1 is SGDLS and CDR2 YYNGEE.

This chain joins TRBV11-3 and TRBJ2-1; D remains ambiguous. The CDR3 extends over 12 amino acids. Germline lookup yields CDR1 SGHNT and CDR2 YENEEA. Trimming removed 1 base from V and 9 bases from J, with 7 bases in between. The CDR3 nucleotides read TGTGCCAGCAGCTTAGTCCCCTCTGAGCAGTTCTTC. It encodes CASSLVPSEQFF. The complete variable domain, with remaining parts taken from reference TRBV11-3 and TRBJ2-1, reads EAGVVQSPRYKIIEKKQPVAFWCNPISGHNTLYWYLQNLGQGPELLIRYENEEAVDDSQLPKDRFSAERLKGVDSTLKIQPAELGDSAVYLCASSLVPSEQFFGPGTRLTVL.

The chain links TRBV19 to TRBJ2-6; no firm D call. In germline, CDR1 is LNHDA, CDR2 SQIVND (reference sequence). V lost 5 bases and J lost 0, with 5 bases in between. The CDR3 contains 14 residues. This chain's CDR3 is CASSPLSGANVLTF. DNA for the CDR3: TGTGCCAGTAGTCCCCTCTCTGGGGCCAACGTCCTGACTTTC.

V gene TRBV7-9 combines with J gene TRBJ2-1, with 12 bases fitting TRBD2. The CDR3 consists of 17 residues. The germline V gene encodes CDR1 SEHNR and CDR2 FQNEAQ (reference sequence). After removal of 5 bases from V and 6 bases from J, the junction contained 11 bases not matched to a gene. As DNA, the CDR3 is TGTGCCAGCAGCCCCCCCGGGACTAGCGGGCTAGTCAATGAGCAGTTCTTC. It is translated as CASSPPGTSGLVNEQFF.

The J gene is TRBJ2-7, the V gene TRBV28; D perhaps matches TRBD1 (5 bases). Germline assignment: CDR1 MDHEN and CDR2 SYDVKM. CDR3 length equals 14 residues. With 7 bases removed from V and 2 bases from J, the gap between germline ends came to 15 bases. The CDR3 bases are TGTGCCAGCACCGAGACAGCCCAGACCTACGAGCAGTACTTC. This codes for CASTETAQTYEQYF.

The genes are TRBV28 and TRBJ1-4; D is undetermined. Trimming shortened V by 10 bases and J by 5 bases, and 14 bases separated the two germline ends. CDR1 is MDHEN, CDR2 SYDVKM, per germline. The length of the CDR3 is 13 residues. CDR3 residues: CATNYFINEKLFF. The DNA of the CDR3 is TGTGCCACCAACTACTTTATAAATGAAAAACTGTTTTTT.

The chain employs TRBV9 and TRBJ2-5, with TRBD2 matching over 8 bases. J was trimmed by 4 bases and V by 0 bases; bases with no gene match: 14. Germline CDR1 is SGDLS and CDR2 is YYNGEE. This CDR3 is built from 18 residues. Written as DNA, the CDR3 is TGTGCCAGCAGCGTAGCCGTCGGCCGGGGGGGGCTGGGAGAGACCCAGTACTTC. Translated: CASSVAVGRGGLGETQYF.

V and J are TRBV5-1 and TRBJ1-3, with D unresolved. The germline CDR1 and CDR2 sequences are SGHRS and YFSETQ. Trimming stripped 0 bases from V and 0 bases from J, with 10 bases between. This CDR3 comprises 16 residues. In nucleotides, the CDR3 is TGCGCCAGCAGCTTGGATATGGCGATCTCTGGAAACACCATATATTTT. Its protein is CASSLDMAISGNTIYF. Looking up the rest from reference TRBV5-1 and TRBJ1-3 gives the full variable domain: KAGVTQTPRYLIKTRGQQVTLSCSPISGHRSVSWYQQTPGQGLQFLFEYFSETQRNKGNFPGRFSGRQFSNSRSEMNVSTLELGDSALYLCASSLDMAISGNTIYFGEGSWLTVV.

V gene TRBV28 combines with J gene TRBJ1-1, with a tentative D call TRBD1 (6 bases). The germline CDR1 and CDR2 sequences are MDHEN and SYDVKM. Trimming removed 6 bases from V and 7 bases from J, with 9 bases in between. The CDR3 runs to 11 residues. CDR3 nucleotide sequence: TGTGCCAGCAGCACAGGGCGTGAAGCTTTCTTT. Translation gives CASSTGREAFF.

The chain carries TRBV7-2 and TRBJ1-4; D not certain. The CDR3 is 14 residues long. CDR1 SGHTA and CDR2 FQGNSA come from the germline V gene. V lost 5 bases, J lost 8 bases, and 15 bases lay in between. The CDR3 region has the DNA TGTGCCAGCAGCCGGGATCCAGCGAACGAAAAACTGTTTTTT. Protein: CASSRDPANEKLFF.

The gene calls are TRBV2 and TRBJ2-3; 7 bases fit TRBD1. The CDR3 covers 14 residues. Unmatched junction bases numbered 7, after V lost 8 bases and J lost 2 bases. Germline V gene data show CDR1 as SNHLY and CDR2 as FYNNEI. This CDR3 is CASYMGQFTDTQYF. As DNA, the CDR3 is TGTGCCAGCTACATGGGACAGTTCACAGATACGCAGTATTTT.

The chain combines TRBV7-2 with TRBJ2-2; D may be TRBD2 (5 bases). The V end was cut by 10 bases, the J end by 8 bases, with 14 bases between. Germline-derived CDR1 and CDR2 are SGHTA and FQGNSA. This CDR3 is 12 amino acids long. In nucleotides, the CDR3 is TGTGCCACTACTCCCGGAGGAGGGGAGCTGTTTTTT. Amino acids: CATTPGGGELFF.

The rearrangement uses TRBV4-2 and TRBJ2-2, with 8 positions matching TRBD2. The germline gives CDR1 LGHNA, CDR2 YNFKEQ. Germline trimming cut 0 bases from V and 8 bases from J; bases unmatched to any gene: 8. The CDR3 sequence is 16 residues long. The CDR3 DNA reads as TGTGCCAGCAGCCAAGAGGTTAGCGGGATTCGAGGGGAGCTGTTTTTT. It specifies CASSQEVSGIRGELFF.

This clone was observed a few times. This rearrangement joins TRBV5-1 to TRBJ1-1; TRBD1 agrees at 8 bases. V gave up 0 bases and J gave up 1 base; unmatched junction bases: 2. This CDR3 spans 15 amino acids. Germline assignment: CDR1 SGHRS and CDR2 YFSETQ. CDR3 residues: CASSLVQGANTEAFF. The CDR3 nucleotides are TGCGCCAGCAGCTTGGTCCAGGGGGCGAACACTGAAGCTTTCTTT.

This clone was counted a single time. The chain carries TRBV11-2 and TRBJ2-3; 12 bases agree with TRBD2. The length of the CDR3 is 15 residues. With 3 bases clipped from V and 3 bases from J, the junction kept 1 base outside the gene matches. The germline V gene has CDR1 SGHAT and CDR2 FQNNGV. CDR3 bases: TGTGCCAGCAGCTTCCTAGCGGGAGGGACAGATACGCAGTATTTT. Its translation: CASSFLAGGTDTQYF.

The chain recombines TRBV5-1 with TRBJ2-7; 9 nucleotides agree with TRBD1. CDR1 SGHRS and CDR2 YFSETQ come from the germline V gene. J lost 3 bases, V lost 5 bases, and 6 bases had no gene match. CDR3 length: 14 amino acids. CDR3 coding DNA: TGCGCCAGCAGTCCCGGGACAGGGTTCTACGAGCAGTACTTC. Its translation: CASSPGTGFYEQYF.